The T cell receptor (beta chain) under discussion was sequenced for a study of cytomegalovirus exposure and HLA in healthy donors. Study-wide results and limits: CMV antigen specificity of three CMV-associated chains was confirmed in vitro.

With 60 Vbeta and 13 Jbeta primers, the PCR was carried out. Assay: immunoSEQ multiplex PCR; the TCRdb copy retains only in-frame clones and omits some. The sample lists more than 150,000 clones; about 81% were seen once. With respect to this clone: Its antigen is unidentified.

This receptor was taken from a woman in her 30s in good health and CMV-seronegative. Material for sequencing was PBMCs.

CDR3 sequence (DNA): TGTGCCAGTAGTCCCACGACAGGTAGCACAGATACGCAGTATTTT. This encodes CASSPTTGSTDTQYF. The chain couples TRBV19 to TRBJ2-3; TRBD1 is a possible D gene (6 bases). V shed 5 bases and J shed 0 bases, with 12 bases lying between them. Germline V gene sequence: CDR1 LNHDA, CDR2 SQIVND (reference sequence). This CDR3 comprises 15 residues.